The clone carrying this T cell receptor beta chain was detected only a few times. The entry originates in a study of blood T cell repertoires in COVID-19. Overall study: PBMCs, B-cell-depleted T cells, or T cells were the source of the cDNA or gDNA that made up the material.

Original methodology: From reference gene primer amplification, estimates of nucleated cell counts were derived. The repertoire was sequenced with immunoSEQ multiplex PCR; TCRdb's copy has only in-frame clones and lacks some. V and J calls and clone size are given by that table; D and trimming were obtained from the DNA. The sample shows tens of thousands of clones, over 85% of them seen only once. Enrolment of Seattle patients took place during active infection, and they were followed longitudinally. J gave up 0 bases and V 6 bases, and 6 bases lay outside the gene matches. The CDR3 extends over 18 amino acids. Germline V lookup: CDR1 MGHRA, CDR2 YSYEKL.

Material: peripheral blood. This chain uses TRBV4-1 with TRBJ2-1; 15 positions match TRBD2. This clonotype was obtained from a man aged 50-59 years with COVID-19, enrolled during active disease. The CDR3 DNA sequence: TGCGCCAGCAGTCCGGGACTAGCGGGAGGAAGCTCCTACAATGAGCAGTTCTTC. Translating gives CASSPGLAGGSSYNEQFF.